A selection of T cell receptor beta chains follows, all from one sample in a study of cytomegalovirus exposure and HLA in healthy donors. Assay used: immunoSEQ multiplex PCR; TCRdb lists only in-frame clones, some missing. The data show 95,000 to 150,000 clones, roughly 80% seen once. The sequenced sample was PBMCs. These receptor sequences come from a woman between 40 and 55 years old in good health and CMV-seropositive. CDR3s leave out the opening cysteine and the closing phenylalanine or tryptophan.

v_call	j_call	cdr3_aa
TRBV10-3	TRBJ2-6	AISRQYSGANVLT
TRBV5-4	TRBJ1-1	ASSQNRGVGTEAF
TRBV9	TRBJ1-2	ASSVGMGAPYGYT
TRBV7-9	TRBJ1-4	ASSRSQTGANEKLF
TRBV9	TRBJ1-4	ASSKQGNQEKLF
TRBV7-6	TRBJ1-1	ASSLVETGGTEAF
TRBV18	TRBJ2-7	ASSQGLQRGGEQY
TRBV18	TRBJ2-7	ASSPPGQGQYEQY
TRBV7-8	TRBJ2-5	ASSLLGGGPGETQY
TRBV28	TRBJ1-1	ASSLGRVNTEAF
TRBV7-8	TRBJ1-1	ASSSRQMNTEAF
TRBV27	TRBJ2-7	ASSQSGLAGRYEQY
TRBV6-6	TRBJ1-1	ASSSTATEAF
TRBV7-9	TRBJ2-7	ASSRLAGVSHEQY
TRBV7-3	TRBJ1-4	ASSLNGVNEKLF
TRBV2	TRBJ2-2	ASRDRVTGELF
TRBV11-2	TRBJ1-1	ASSLERGTEAF
TRBV9	TRBJ2-5	ASSVGTVQETQY
TRBV10-2	TRBJ2-6	ASRGANVLT
TRBV11-2	TRBJ1-2	ASSLDWEFVYGYT
TRBV30	TRBJ2-3	AWSVRVSGTSTDTQY
TRBV7-3	TRBJ2-3	ASSLNGGSGSDTQY
TRBV2	TRBJ1-2	ASSVTENYGYT
TRBV9	TRBJ2-1	ASSVSGEGLAGFNEQF
TRBV5-4	NA	ASSGAGTGASYEQY
TRBV10-3	TRBJ2-1	AISEGILSGNNEQF
TRBV7-2	TRBJ2-3	ANLAGGQGDTQY
TRBV6-9	TRBJ2-5	ASSYPLAQAQY
TRBV18	TRBJ2-1	ASSPGLAGGNEQF
TRBV4-2	TRBJ1-1	ASSQVGQGDTEAF
TRBV7-3	TRBJ2-1	ASSSRTGGYNEQF
TRBV11-3	TRBJ2-1	ASSLDSAGGYNEQF
TRBV7-9	TRBJ1-1	ASSQGQRNTEAF
TRBV23-1	TRBJ1-5	ARGGGASDSNQPQH
TRBV6-5	TRBJ1-2	ASRRDGTNYGYT
TRBV19	TRBJ1-4	ASPTVGGEKLF
TRBV2	TRBJ2-1	ASGTGGNEQF
TRBV2	TRBJ1-1	ATRQVSNTEAF
TRBV4-1	TRBJ2-1	ASSQDSSKENEQF
TRBV9	TRBJ1-3	ASSVDRGDRNTIY
TRBV6-6	TRBJ1-5	ASIALGSNQPQH
TRBV6-1	TRBJ1-5	ASIRRGDQPQH
TRBV30	TRBJ1-6	AWSVSDNREFTLH
TRBV2	TRBJ1-3	ASSGQGTGNTIY
TRBV28	TRBJ2-7	ASSLTDRGGHEQY
TRBV9	TRBJ1-1	ASSTGLNTEAF
TRBV6-5	TRBJ2-2	ASSYQTGLNTGELF
TRBV7-2	TRBJ2-7	ASSFAGTSPYEQY
TRBV7-2	TRBJ2-7	ASSTTSGRNAEQY
TRBV7-7	TRBJ2-2	ASSLGLAGGPDTGELF
TRBV7-9	TRBJ2-5	ASSLAVAGGRKETQY